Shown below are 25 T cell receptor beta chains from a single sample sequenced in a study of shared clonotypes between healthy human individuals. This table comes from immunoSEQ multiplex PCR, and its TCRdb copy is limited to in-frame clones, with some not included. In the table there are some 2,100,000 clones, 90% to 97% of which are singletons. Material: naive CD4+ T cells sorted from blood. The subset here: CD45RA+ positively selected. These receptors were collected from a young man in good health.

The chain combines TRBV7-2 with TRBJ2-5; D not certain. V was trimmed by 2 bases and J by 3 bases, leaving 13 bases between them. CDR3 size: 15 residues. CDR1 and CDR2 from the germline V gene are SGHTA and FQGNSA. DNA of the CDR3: TGTGCCAGCAGCTTACTTCTGAGAAGAAAAGAGACCCAGTACTTC. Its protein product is CASSLLLRRKETQYF.

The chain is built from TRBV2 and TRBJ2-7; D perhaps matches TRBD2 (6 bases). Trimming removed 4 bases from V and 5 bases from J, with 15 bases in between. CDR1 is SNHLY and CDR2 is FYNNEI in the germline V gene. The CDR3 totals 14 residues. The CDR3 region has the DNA TGTGCCAGCAGTGTTTCCCCATGGGGGGACGAGCAGTACTTC. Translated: CASSVSPWGDEQYF.

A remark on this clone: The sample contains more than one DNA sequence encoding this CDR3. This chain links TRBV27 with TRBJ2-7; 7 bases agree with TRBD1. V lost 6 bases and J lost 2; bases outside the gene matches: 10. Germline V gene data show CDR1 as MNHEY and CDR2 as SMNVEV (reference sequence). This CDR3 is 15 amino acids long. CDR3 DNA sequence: TGTGCCAGCAGCCGGCCCGGGCAGGGGGCCTACGAGCAGTACTTC. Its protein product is CASSRPGQGAYEQYF.

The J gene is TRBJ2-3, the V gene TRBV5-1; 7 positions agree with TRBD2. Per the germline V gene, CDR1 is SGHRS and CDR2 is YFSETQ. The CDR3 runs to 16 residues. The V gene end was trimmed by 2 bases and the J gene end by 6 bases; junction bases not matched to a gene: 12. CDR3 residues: CASSFRPAGAPDTQYF. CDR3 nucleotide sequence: TGCGCCAGCAGCTTCCGTCCGGCGGGAGCCCCGGATACGCAGTATTTT.

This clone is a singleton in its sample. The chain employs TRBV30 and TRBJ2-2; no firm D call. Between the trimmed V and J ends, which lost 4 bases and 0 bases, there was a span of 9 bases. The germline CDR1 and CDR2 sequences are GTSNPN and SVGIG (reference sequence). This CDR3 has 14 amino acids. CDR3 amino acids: CAWNTVANTGELFF. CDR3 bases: TGTGCCTGGAATACAGTAGCGAACACCGGGGAGCTGTTTTTT. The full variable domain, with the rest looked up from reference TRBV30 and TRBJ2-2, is SQTIHQWPATLVQPVGSPLSLECTVEGTSNPNLYWYRQAAGRGLQLLFYSVGIGQISSEVPQNLSASRPQDRQFILSSKKLLLSDSGFYLCAWNTVANTGELFFGEGSRLTVL.

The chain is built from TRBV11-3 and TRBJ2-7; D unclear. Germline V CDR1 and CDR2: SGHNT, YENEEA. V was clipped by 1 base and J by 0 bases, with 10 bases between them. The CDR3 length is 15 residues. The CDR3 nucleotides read TGTGCCAGCAGCTTAGGTATATTTAGCTCCTACGAGCAGTACTTC. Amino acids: CASSLGIFSSYEQYF.

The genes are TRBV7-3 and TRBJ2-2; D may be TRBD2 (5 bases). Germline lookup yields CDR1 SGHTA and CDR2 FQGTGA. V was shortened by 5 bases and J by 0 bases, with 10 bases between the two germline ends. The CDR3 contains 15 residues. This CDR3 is CASSPRGTNTGELFF. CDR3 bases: TGTGCCAGCAGCCCCCGAGGGACGAACACCGGGGAGCTGTTTTTT.

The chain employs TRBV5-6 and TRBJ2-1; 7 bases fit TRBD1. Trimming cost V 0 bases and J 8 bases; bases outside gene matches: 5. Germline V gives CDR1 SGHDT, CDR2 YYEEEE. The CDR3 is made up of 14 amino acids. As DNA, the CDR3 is TGTGCCAGCAGCTTGGCCAGGGGGTGGGATGAGCAGTTCTTC. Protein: CASSLARGWDEQFF.

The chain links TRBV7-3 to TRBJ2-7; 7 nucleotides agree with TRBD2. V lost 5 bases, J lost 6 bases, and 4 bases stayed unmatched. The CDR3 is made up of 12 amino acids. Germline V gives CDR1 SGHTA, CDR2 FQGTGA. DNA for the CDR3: TGTGCCAGCAGCAAGTCGGGAGGCGAGCAGTACTTC. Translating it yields CASSKSGGEQYF.

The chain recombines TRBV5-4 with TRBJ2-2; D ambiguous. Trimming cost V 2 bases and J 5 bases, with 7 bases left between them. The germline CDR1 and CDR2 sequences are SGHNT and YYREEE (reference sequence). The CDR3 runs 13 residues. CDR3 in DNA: TGTGCCAGCAGCTTTTCTATGACCGGGGAGCTGTTTTTT. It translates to CASSFSMTGELFF.

CDR3 bases: TGTGCCAGCATTACCCAGCCCGGGGTGGGCACTGAAGCTTTCTTT. Translating gives CASITQPGVGTEAFF. The chain recombines TRBV2 with TRBJ1-1, with D hard to call. The CDR3 is 15 residues long. Trimming took off 7 bases at V and 4 bases at J, with 19 bases between the two ends. Germline assignment: CDR1 SNHLY and CDR2 FYNNEI.

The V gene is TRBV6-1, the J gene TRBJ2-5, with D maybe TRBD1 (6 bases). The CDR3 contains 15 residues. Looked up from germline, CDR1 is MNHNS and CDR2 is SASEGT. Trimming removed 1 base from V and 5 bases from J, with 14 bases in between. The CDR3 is CASSEEARGIETQYF. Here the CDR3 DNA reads TGTGCCAGCAGTGAAGAAGCAAGGGGGATTGAGACCCAGTACTTC.

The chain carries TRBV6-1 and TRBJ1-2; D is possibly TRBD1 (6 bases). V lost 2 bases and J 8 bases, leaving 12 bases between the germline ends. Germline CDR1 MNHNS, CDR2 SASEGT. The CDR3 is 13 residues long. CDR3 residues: CASSEQGLGGYTF. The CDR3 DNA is TGTGCCAGCAGTGAACAGGGGTTGGGCGGCTACACCTTC.

CDR3 region: CASSESGQGGEKLFF. Written as DNA, the CDR3 is TGTGCCAGCAGTGAGTCGGGACAGGGTGGCGAAAAACTGTTTTTT. This rearrangement joins TRBV2 to TRBJ1-4, with 9 positions matching TRBD1. The ends lost 3 bases at V and 8 bases at J; junction bases unmatched: 7. The germline CDR1 and CDR2 sequences are SNHLY and FYNNEI. The CDR3 is made up of 15 amino acids.

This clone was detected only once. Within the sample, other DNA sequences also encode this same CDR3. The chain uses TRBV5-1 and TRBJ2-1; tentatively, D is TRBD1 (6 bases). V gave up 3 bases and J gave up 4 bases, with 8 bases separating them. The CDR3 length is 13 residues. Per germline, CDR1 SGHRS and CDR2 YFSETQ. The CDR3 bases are TGCGCCAGCAGCTCGCAGGGGTACAATGAGCAGTTCTTC. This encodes CASSSQGYNEQFF.

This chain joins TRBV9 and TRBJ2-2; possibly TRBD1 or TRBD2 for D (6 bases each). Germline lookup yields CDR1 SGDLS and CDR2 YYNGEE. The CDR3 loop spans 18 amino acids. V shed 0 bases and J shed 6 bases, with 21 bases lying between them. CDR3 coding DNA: TGTGCCAGCAGCGTAGATTGGGGGGCGGATTTTAATCCCGGGGAGCTGTTTTTT. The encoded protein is CASSVDWGADFNPGELFF.

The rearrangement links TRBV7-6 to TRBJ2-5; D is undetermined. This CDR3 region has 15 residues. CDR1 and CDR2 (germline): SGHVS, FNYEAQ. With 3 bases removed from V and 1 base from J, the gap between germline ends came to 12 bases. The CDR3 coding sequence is TGTGCCAGCAGCTTGGTCTCCGCCCCCCAAGAGACCCAGTACTTC. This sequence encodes CASSLVSAPQETQYF.

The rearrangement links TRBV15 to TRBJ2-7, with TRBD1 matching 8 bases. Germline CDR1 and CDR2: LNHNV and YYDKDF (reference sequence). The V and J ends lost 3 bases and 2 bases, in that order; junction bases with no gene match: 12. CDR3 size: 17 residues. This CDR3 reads CATSSTEGQAGAYEQYF. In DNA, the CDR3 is TGTGCCACCAGCAGTACGGAGGGACAGGCCGGTGCCTACGAGCAGTACTTC.

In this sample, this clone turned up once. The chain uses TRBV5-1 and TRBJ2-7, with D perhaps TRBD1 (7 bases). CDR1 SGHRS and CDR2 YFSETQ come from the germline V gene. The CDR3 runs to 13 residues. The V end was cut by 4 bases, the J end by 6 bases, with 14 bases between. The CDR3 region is CASSRGTVLEQYF. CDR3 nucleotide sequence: TGCGCCAGCAGCCGCGGGACAGTACTCGAGCAGTACTTC.

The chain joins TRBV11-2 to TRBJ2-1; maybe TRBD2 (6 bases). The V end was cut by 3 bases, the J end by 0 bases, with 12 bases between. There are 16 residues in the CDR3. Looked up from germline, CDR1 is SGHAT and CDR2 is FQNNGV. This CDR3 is CASSFSGGLSYNEQFF. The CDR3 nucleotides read TGTGCCAGCAGCTTCAGTGGGGGACTCTCCTACAATGAGCAGTTCTTC.

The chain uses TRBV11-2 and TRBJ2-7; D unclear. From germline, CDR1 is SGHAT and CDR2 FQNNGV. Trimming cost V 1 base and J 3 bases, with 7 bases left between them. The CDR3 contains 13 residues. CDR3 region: CASSLGIFYEQYF. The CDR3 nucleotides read TGTGCCAGCAGCTTAGGGATTTTCTACGAGCAGTACTTC. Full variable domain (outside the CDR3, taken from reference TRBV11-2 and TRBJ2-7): EAGVAQSPRYKIIEKRQSVAFWCNPISGHATLYWYQQILGQGPKLLIQFQNNGVVDDSQLPKDRFSAERLKGVDSTLKIQPAKLEDSAVYLCASSLGIFYEQYFGPGTRLTVT.

CDR3 coding DNA: TGCAGCGTTGAGCGCCAGGGAAACTATGGCTACACCTTC. It codes for CSVERQGNYGYTF. The rearrangement links TRBV29-1 to TRBJ1-2; TRBD1 is a possible D gene (5 bases). The CDR3 has 13 amino acids. The V gene's germline CDR1 is SQVTM and CDR2 ANQGSEA. V was clipped by 3 bases and J by 2 bases, with 10 bases between them.

The chain's CDR3 is CASSLEPPGGSTGELFF. CDR3 in DNA: TGTGCCAGCAGCTTGGAGCCCCCGGGGGGGAGCACCGGGGAGCTGTTTTTT. The J gene is TRBJ2-2, the V gene TRBV5-4; 8 nucleotides match TRBD2. The CDR3 sequence is 17 residues long. Germline V gene data show CDR1 as SGHNT and CDR2 as YYREEE (reference sequence). V shed 0 bases, J shed 4 bases, and the junction held 8 bases outside the gene matches.

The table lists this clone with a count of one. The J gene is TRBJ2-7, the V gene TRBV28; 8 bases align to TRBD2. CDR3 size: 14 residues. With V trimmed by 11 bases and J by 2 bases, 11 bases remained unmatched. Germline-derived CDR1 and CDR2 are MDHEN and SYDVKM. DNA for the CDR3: TGTGCCGGGGGCGGGGGGAAGCCCCCCTACGAGCAGTACTTC. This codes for CAGGGGKPPYEQYF.

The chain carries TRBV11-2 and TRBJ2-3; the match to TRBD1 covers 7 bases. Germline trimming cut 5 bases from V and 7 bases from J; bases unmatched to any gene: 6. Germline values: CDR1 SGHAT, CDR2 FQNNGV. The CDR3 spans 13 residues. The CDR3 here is CASSTPTGNTQYF. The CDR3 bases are TGTGCCAGCAGCACCCCGACAGGGAATACGCAGTATTTT.